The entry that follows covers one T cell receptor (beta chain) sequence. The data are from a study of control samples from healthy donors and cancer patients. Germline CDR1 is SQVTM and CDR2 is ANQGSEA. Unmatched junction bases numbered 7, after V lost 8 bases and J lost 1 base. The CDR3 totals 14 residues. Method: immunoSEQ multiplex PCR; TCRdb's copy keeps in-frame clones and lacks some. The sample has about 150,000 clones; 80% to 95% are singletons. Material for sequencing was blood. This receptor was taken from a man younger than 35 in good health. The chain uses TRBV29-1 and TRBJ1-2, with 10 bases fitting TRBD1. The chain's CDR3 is CSTTDRGSNYGYTF. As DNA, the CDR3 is TGCAGCACCACGGACAGGGGGAGTAACTATGGCTACACCTTC.